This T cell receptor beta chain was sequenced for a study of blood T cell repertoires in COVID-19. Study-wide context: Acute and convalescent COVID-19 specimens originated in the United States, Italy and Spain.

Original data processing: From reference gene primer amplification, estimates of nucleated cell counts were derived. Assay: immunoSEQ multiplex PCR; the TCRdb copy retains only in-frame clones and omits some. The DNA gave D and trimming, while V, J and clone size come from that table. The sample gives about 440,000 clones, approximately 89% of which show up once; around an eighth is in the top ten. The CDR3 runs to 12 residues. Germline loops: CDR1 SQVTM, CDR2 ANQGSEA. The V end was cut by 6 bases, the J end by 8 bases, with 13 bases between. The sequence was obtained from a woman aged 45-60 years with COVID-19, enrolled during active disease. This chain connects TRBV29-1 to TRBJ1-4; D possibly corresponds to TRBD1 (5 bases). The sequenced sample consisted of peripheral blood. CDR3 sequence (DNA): TGCAGCGTGGGGGGTGGGGAGGAAAAACTGTTTTTT. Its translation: CSVGGGEEKLFF.